A single sample is the source of the 15 T cell receptor beta chains below, sequenced in a study of OX40 agonist ivuxolimab in advanced cancers. Measured with immunoSEQ multiplex PCR; TCRdb has only the in-frame clones, and not every one. The sample includes some 100,000 clones, about nine tenths of them seen just once. This material consisted of CD4+ or CD8+ T cells sorted from blood, taken in a trial of the OX40 agonist ivuxolimab. The source is an adult with an advanced solid tumor such as melanoma, head and neck, liver or kidney cancer.

The CDR3 DNA reads as TGTGCCAGCAGTGAGACAGCAAGCAATCAGCCCCAGCATTTT. Translated: CASSETASNQPQHF. J is TRBJ1-5 and V is TRBV2; tentative D call: TRBD1 (5 bases). Per the germline V gene, CDR1 is SNHLY and CDR2 is FYNNEI. This CDR3 region has 14 residues. Trimming pared 3 bases from V and 1 base from J, leaving 7 bases between.

The genes are TRBV6-4 and TRBJ2-1; 10 bases are a match to TRBD2. The germline CDR1 and CDR2 sequences are MRHNA and SNTAGT. CDR3 length: 15 residues. V was clipped by 3 bases and J by 7 bases; unmatched bases: 6. This CDR3 reads CASSEEAGGLNEQFF. CDR3 DNA sequence: TGTGCCAGCAGTGAGGAAGCGGGAGGGCTGAATGAGCAGTTCTTC.

V usage is TRBV28 and J usage is TRBJ1-2; 8 positions agree with TRBD1. This CDR3 has 17 amino acids. Germline V gives CDR1 MDHEN, CDR2 SYDVKM. V dropped 4 bases and J dropped 1; count of bases not matched to a gene: 11. The CDR3 here is CASSSSGGERLNYGYTF. As DNA, the CDR3 is TGTGCCAGCAGTTCCTCAGGGGGCGAACGGCTTAACTATGGCTACACCTTC.

This chain links TRBV18 with TRBJ2-5; D call uncertain. Germline CDR1 and CDR2: KGHSH and LQKENI. V lost 1 base, J lost 4 bases, and 13 bases lay in between. The CDR3 is 15 residues long. The CDR3 reads CASSPQKGSLETQYF. CDR3 sequence (DNA): TGTGCCAGCTCACCACAAAAGGGTTCCCTAGAGACCCAGTACTTC.

This chain joins TRBV10-3 and TRBJ2-1; the D gene is possibly TRBD2 (6 bases). The CDR3 loop spans 13 amino acids. The V gene lost 8 bases and the J gene lost 6 bases, with 14 bases spanning the gap. Germline V CDR1 and CDR2: ENHRY, SYGVKD. The CDR3, as DNA: TGTGCCATCTCCGAGAGGGACTTCAATGAGCAGTTCTTC. It codes for CAISERDFNEQFF.

V and J are TRBV7-6 and TRBJ2-1; D possibly uses TRBD1 or TRBD2 (6 bases each). With 8 bases removed from V and 4 bases from J, the gap between germline ends came to 12 bases. This CDR3 has 13 residues. Germline V lookup: CDR1 SGHVS, CDR2 FNYEAQ. The CDR3 DNA follows: TGTGCCAGCGCCGTAGGGGGGTACAATGAGCAGTTCTTC. Its protein product is CASAVGGYNEQFF.

Concerning this clone itself: A much larger clone differs from this one at a single base, so this may be a read error. The J gene is TRBJ2-2, the V gene TRBV7-6; no reliable D call. Per the germline V gene, CDR1 is SGHVS and CDR2 is FNYEAQ. Trimming cost V 1 base and J 1 base, with 1 base left between them. CDR3 size: 13 residues. The CDR3 DNA follows: TGTGCCAGCAGCTTAGGGAACACCGGGGAGCTGTTTTTT. This sequence encodes CASSLGNTGELFF.

The chain recombines TRBV2 with TRBJ2-7; TRBD1 or TRBD2 may be the D gene (6 bases each). Germline CDR1 is SNHLY and CDR2 is FYNNEI. This CDR3 has 15 residues. With 4 bases removed from V and 5 bases from J, the gap between germline ends came to 18 bases. CDR3 loop: CASSVEGGFFDEQYF. In DNA form, the CDR3 reads TGTGCCAGCAGTGTAGAGGGGGGATTCTTCGACGAGCAGTACTTC.

The chain has TRBV5-6 and TRBJ2-7; perhaps TRBD1 as D (6 bases). The length of the CDR3 is 14 residues. V was trimmed by 4 bases and J by 3 bases, leaving 14 bases between them. The V gene's germline CDR1 is SGHDT and CDR2 YYEEEE. The CDR3 sequence: CASSETGQFYEQYF. DNA for the CDR3: TGTGCCAGCAGCGAGACAGGCCAATTCTACGAGCAGTACTTC.

V usage is TRBV7-9 and J usage is TRBJ1-2; no clear D gene. Germline loops: CDR1 SEHNR, CDR2 FQNEAQ (reference sequence). Trimming stripped 4 bases from V and 4 bases from J, with 7 bases between. The CDR3 spans 12 residues. The CDR3 region is CASSSTVYGYTF. CDR3 nucleotides: TGTGCCAGCAGCTCGACCGTCTATGGCTACACCTTC. Supplemented by reference TRBV7-9 and TRBJ1-2, the full variable domain reads DTGVSQNPRHKITKRGQNVTFRCDPISEHNRLYWYRQTLGQGPEFLTYFQNEAQLEKSRLLSDRFSAERPKGSFSTLEIQRTEQGDSAMYLCASSSTVYGYTFGSGTRLTVV.

This sequence joins TRBV18 and TRBJ2-7, with 8 bases fitting TRBD1. Looked up from germline, CDR1 is KGHSH and CDR2 is LQKENI. The V segment lost 5 bases and the J segment 7 bases; nucleotides outside the gene matches: 10. This CDR3 region has 14 residues. CDR3 loop: CASSGRTGRGEQYF. DNA of the CDR3: TGTGCCAGCTCAGGACGGACAGGGCGAGGAGAGCAGTACTTC.

This clone was seen a single time. The rearrangement links TRBV7-2 to TRBJ2-5; D ambiguous. The CDR3 runs to 16 residues. V was pared by 5 bases and J by 3 bases, with 19 bases between. Germline CDR1 SGHTA, CDR2 FQGNSA. The CDR3 DNA sequence: TGTGCCAGCAGCCGGACGACGGGCAGGACCGAAGAGACCCAGTACTTC. This translates into CASSRTTGRTEETQYF.

This chain joins TRBV5-1 and TRBJ1-1, with 12 bases lining up with TRBD1. This CDR3 contains 17 residues. Germline loops: CDR1 SGHRS, CDR2 YFSETQ. J lost 5 bases, V lost 4 bases, and 12 bases had no gene match. The CDR3 DNA reads as TGCGCCAGCAGCAAGGATCCGGGACAGGGGGCTGGTACTGAAGCTTTCTTT. Protein: CASSKDPGQGAGTEAFF.

The chain links TRBV6-5 to TRBJ2-7, with 7 bases identical to TRBD2. From germline, CDR1 is MNHEY and CDR2 SVGAGI. The CDR3 spans 14 residues. V was clipped by 6 bases and J by 4 bases; unmatched bases: 9. In nucleotides, the CDR3 is TGTGCCAGCAGGACGGGAGGTCCCGGGTACGAGCAGTACTTC. It encodes CASRTGGPGYEQYF.

This clone was seen a handful of times. This chain joins TRBV29-1 and TRBJ1-2; D might be TRBD1 (6 bases). This CDR3 region has 13 residues. V was clipped by 7 bases and J by 6 bases, with 18 bases between them. The germline CDR1 and CDR2 sequences are SQVTM and ANQGSEA. The CDR3 sequence: CSARAGVGDGYTF. DNA for the CDR3: TGCAGCGCCCGTGCAGGGGTTGGCGATGGCTACACCTTC.